Presented here are 29 T cell receptor beta chains from one specimen sequenced in a study of blood T cell repertoires in COVID-19. Profiling relied on immunoSEQ multiplex PCR, and the TCRdb table lists in-frame clones only, not all of them. The sample lists some 340,000 clones; approximately 81% were seen once. Input material: peripheral blood. Receptor source: a woman under 30 with acute or convalescent COVID-19.

The chain employs TRBV6-5 and TRBJ2-3, with D perhaps matching TRBD2 (5 bases). CDR3 length equals 16 residues. Germline V gene sequence: CDR1 MNHEY, CDR2 SVGAGI. V lost 2 bases, J lost 2 bases, and 14 bases lay in between. The CDR3 spells CASSYGSVGVTDTQYF. The CDR3 nucleotides are TGTGCCAGCAGTTACGGCTCGGTGGGAGTCACAGATACGCAGTATTTT.

The J gene is TRBJ2-2, the V gene TRBV13; TRBD2 matches 15 bases. Germline-derived CDR1 and CDR2 are PRHDT and FYEKMQ (reference sequence). The CDR3 is 18 residues long. V lost 5 bases, J lost 1 base, and 5 bases stayed unmatched. The CDR3 nucleotides are TGTGCCAGCAGCCCACGGACTAGCGGGGGGGGGAACACCGGGGAGCTGTTTTTT. As protein: CASSPRTSGGGNTGELFF.

There are a few counts of this clone. The chain has TRBV9 and TRBJ1-1; 7 nucleotides line up with TRBD1. Germline V gene data show CDR1 as SGDLS and CDR2 as YYNGEE. The CDR3 runs 14 residues. V dropped 4 bases and J dropped 2; count of bases not matched to a gene: 5. The CDR3 sequence: CASSSTGDNTEAFF. The DNA for the CDR3 is TGTGCCAGCAGCTCAACAGGGGATAACACTGAAGCTTTCTTT. Using reference TRBV9 and TRBJ1-1 for the parts outside the CDR3, the full variable domain is DSGVTQTPKHLITATGQRVTLRCSPRSGDLSVYWYQQSLDQGLQFLIQYYNGEERAKGNILERFSAQQFPDLHSELNLSSLELGDSALYFCASSSTGDNTEAFFGQGTRLTVV.

The chain links TRBV15 to TRBJ1-3; no reliable D call. Germline lookup yields CDR1 LNHNV and CDR2 YYDKDF (reference sequence). The V end was cut by 8 bases, the J end by 0 bases, with 17 bases between. This CDR3 comprises 16 residues. As DNA, the CDR3 is TGTGCCACCCCCCGCCCGCAGCGAGGCTCTGGAAACACCATATATTTT. It encodes CATPRPQRGSGNTIYF.

V gene TRBV6-5 combines with J gene TRBJ2-5; 7 bases match TRBD1. The CDR3 has 15 amino acids. Per germline, CDR1 MNHEY and CDR2 SVGAGI. The V and J ends lost 4 bases and 0 bases, in that order; junction bases with no gene match: 5. CDR3 amino acids: CASSLTGDYQETQYF. The CDR3, as DNA: TGTGCCAGCAGTTTAACAGGGGATTACCAAGAGACCCAGTACTTC.

V is TRBV27 and J is TRBJ2-7; 10 nucleotides line up with TRBD1. This CDR3 has 16 amino acids. Germline V lookup: CDR1 MNHEY, CDR2 SMNVEV (reference sequence). The trim removed 6 bases at V and 4 bases at J, leaving 12 bases unmatched. The CDR3 coding sequence is TGTGCCAGCAGACTGAGCCGACAGGGGGCGATTTACGAGCAGTACTTC. It yields the protein CASRLSRQGAIYEQYF.

The chain is built from TRBV6-5 and TRBJ1-5; D gene ambiguous. In germline, CDR1 is MNHEY, CDR2 SVGAGI. V was shortened by 2 bases and J by 9 bases, with 14 bases between the two germline ends. The CDR3 covers 14 residues. CDR3 region: CASSYESGHWPQHF. The CDR3 DNA reads as TGTGCCAGCAGTTACGAGTCAGGCCATTGGCCCCAGCATTTT.

The gene calls are TRBV5-1 and TRBJ2-1; D perhaps matches TRBD2 (6 bases). The CDR3 loop spans 16 amino acids. From germline, CDR1 is SGHRS and CDR2 YFSETQ. V was pared by 1 base and J by 0 bases, with 11 bases between. The CDR3 coding sequence is TGCGCCAGCAGCTTGAATGGGGGGATCTCCTACAATGAGCAGTTCTTC. Translating gives CASSLNGGISYNEQFF.

This clone was seen repeatedly, ten times or more. The genes are TRBV6-5 and TRBJ2-2; TRBD2 aligns across 8 bases. Germline lookup yields CDR1 MNHEY and CDR2 SVGAGI. Trimming removed 0 bases from V and 0 bases from J; junction bases left unmatched: 0. The CDR3 runs to 16 residues. The CDR3 DNA sequence: TGTGCCAGCAGTTACTCGCGGGAGGCGAACACCGGGGAGCTGTTTTTT. Amino acids: CASSYSREANTGELFF.

The chain employs TRBV14 and TRBJ2-3, with TRBD2 matching over 9 bases. Unmatched junction bases numbered 11, after V lost 3 bases and J lost 7 bases. The CDR3 has 16 residues. Germline V lookup: CDR1 SGHDN, CDR2 FVKESK. The CDR3 nucleotides are TGTGCCAGCAGCCAGGATCGTAGCGGGGGATCTCATACGCAGTATTTT. Translated: CASSQDRSGGSHTQYF.

The chain links TRBV10-3 to TRBJ1-4; tentatively, D is TRBD1 (6 bases). The V and J ends lost 0 bases and 3 bases respectively, with 8 bases between them. CDR3 length: 15 amino acids. Germline assignment: CDR1 ENHRY and CDR2 SYGVKD. The CDR3 bases are TGTGCCATCAGTGAGTCGGGGGCAGCTAATGAAAAACTGTTTTTT. Amino acid sequence: CAISESGAANEKLFF.

This clone was recorded a few times. The gene calls are TRBV28 and TRBJ2-7, with TRBD2 as a possible D gene (6 bases). The ends were cut back, 8 bases at V and 3 bases at J, with 11 bases in the middle. This CDR3 spans 12 amino acids. The germline V gene encodes CDR1 MDHEN and CDR2 SYDVKM. The CDR3 bases are TGTGCCAGCCGGGGGTCTTTCTACGAGCAGTACTTC. This encodes CASRGSFYEQYF.

This clone was seen only a few times. The chain carries TRBV5-6 and TRBJ1-6; possibly TRBD1 for D (5 bases). This CDR3 comprises 15 residues. CDR1 SGHDT and CDR2 YYEEEE come from the germline V gene. The ends were cut back, 4 bases at V and 2 bases at J, with 10 bases in the middle. CDR3 bases: TGTGCCAGCAGCCCGACAGCTCCCTATAATTCACCCCTCCACTTT. Amino acid sequence: CASSPTAPYNSPLHF.

The V gene is TRBV9, the J gene TRBJ2-4; tentatively, D is TRBD2 (6 bases). Germline assignment: CDR1 SGDLS and CDR2 YYNGEE. V lost 0 bases and J 0 bases, leaving 10 bases between the germline ends. CDR3 size: 16 residues. In nucleotides, the CDR3 is TGTGCCAGCAGCGTAGGGGGAGGCCTAGCCAAAAACATTCAGTACTTC. It is translated as CASSVGGGLAKNIQYF.

The gene calls are TRBV28 and TRBJ2-3; possibly TRBD2 for D (5 bases). Germline CDR1 is MDHEN and CDR2 is SYDVKM. The CDR3 is made up of 15 amino acids. Trimming cost V 7 bases and J 2 bases, with 16 bases left between them. The CDR3 DNA is TGTGCCAGCAAGTTTACGGACTCCGTCACAGATACGCAGTATTTT. Translated: CASKFTDSVTDTQYF. The full variable domain, rest sourced from reference TRBV28 and TRBJ2-3, is DVKVTQSSRYLVKRTGEKVFLECVQDMDHENMFWYRQDPGLGLRLIYFSYDVKMKEKGDIPEGYSVSREKKERFSLILESASTNQTSMYLCASKFTDSVTDTQYFGPGTRLTVL.

For this clone: The sample has other DNA sequences that encode this CDR3 too. The gene calls are TRBV7-9 and TRBJ1-2, with 9 bases lining up with TRBD1. The CDR3 is made up of 14 amino acids. The germline gives CDR1 SEHNR, CDR2 FQNEAQ (reference sequence). J was trimmed by 8 bases and V by 6 bases; bases with no gene match: 10. The CDR3 spells CASSPGQGTYGYTF. Written as DNA, the CDR3 is TGTGCCAGCAGTCCGGGACAGGGAACGTACGGCTACACCTTC.

The rearrangement links TRBV5-5 to TRBJ2-5, with D perhaps matching TRBD2 (5 bases). Germline V CDR1 and CDR2: SGHKS, YYEKEE (reference sequence). The CDR3 has 15 amino acids. V dropped 4 bases and J dropped 2 bases, with 15 bases sitting between them. CDR3 coding DNA: TGTGCCAGCAGCCCCGGACCGGGAAGACAAGAGACCCAGTACTTC. Translating it yields CASSPGPGRQETQYF.

This chain connects TRBV9 to TRBJ1-6; D not certain. This CDR3 is 9 amino acids long. Trimming pared 8 bases from V and 13 bases from J, leaving 7 bases between. Germline CDR1 is SGDLS and CDR2 is YYNGEE. CDR3 protein: CARSGPLHF. The DNA for the CDR3 is TGTGCCAGGTCGGGTCCCCTCCACTTT.

This chain connects TRBV5-1 to TRBJ2-5; D remains ambiguous. V was pared by 0 bases and J by 5 bases, with 5 bases between. CDR1 and CDR2 (germline): SGHRS, YFSETQ. The CDR3 is 12 amino acids. In DNA, the CDR3 is TGCGCCAGCAGCTTGGATGAGGAGACCCAGTACTTC. Translating it yields CASSLDEETQYF.

A remark on this clone: Other nucleotide sequences from this sample produce the same CDR3. CDR3 nucleotide sequence: TGTGCCAGTAGTAGCGACAGGGGGCAGAGAGAGACCCAGTACTTC. As protein: CASSSDRGQRETQYF. V and J are TRBV19 and TRBJ2-5, with 10 bases that match TRBD1. The CDR3 covers 15 residues. From germline, CDR1 is LNHDA and CDR2 SQIVND (reference sequence). V dropped 4 bases and J dropped 4; count of bases not matched to a gene: 6.

The V call is TRBV3-1 (or the pseudogene TRBV3-2), the J call TRBJ2-6, with TRBD2 as a possible D gene (5 bases). V lost 1 base and J lost 1, with 11 bases in between. The CDR3 is 17 amino acids. Germline V gene sequence: CDR1 LGHDT, CDR2 YNNKEL (reference sequence). The CDR3 loop reads CASSQVLAKSGANVLTF. CDR3 nucleotide sequence: TGTGCCAGCAGCCAAGTGCTAGCTAAGTCTGGGGCCAACGTCCTGACTTTC.

This sequence joins TRBV2 and TRBJ2-7; 9 bases agree with TRBD2. This CDR3 spans 19 amino acids. J was trimmed by 1 base and V by 6 bases; bases with no gene match: 19. Germline V gene lookup returns CDR1 SNHLY and CDR2 FYNNEI. The CDR3 sequence is CASSAVGSGGLKGSYEQYF. The CDR3, as DNA: TGTGCCAGCAGCGCGGTGGGTAGCGGGGGACTCAAGGGGTCCTACGAGCAGTACTTC.

The chain couples TRBV18 to TRBJ1-4, with no clear D. CDR3 size: 15 residues. Germline loops: CDR1 KGHSH, CDR2 LQKENI. V was trimmed by 2 bases and J by 8 bases, leaving 15 bases between them. CDR3 sequence: CASSPTTPGGEKLFF. CDR3 nucleotide sequence: TGTGCCAGCTCACCAACGACACCTGGTGGGGAAAAACTGTTTTTT.

The V call is TRBV6-6, the J call TRBJ1-2; the D is unclear. Germline V gives CDR1 MNHNY, CDR2 SVGAGI (reference sequence). Trimming pared 9 bases from V and 3 bases from J, leaving 11 bases between. This CDR3 is 12 amino acids long. CDR3 region: CASRFLDYGYTF. DNA for the CDR3: TGTGCCAGTCGGTTCTTGGACTATGGCTACACCTTC.

The chain recombines TRBV7-3 with TRBJ2-3, with 7 bases fitting TRBD2. The CDR3 consists of 16 residues. The V gene end was trimmed by 5 bases and the J gene end by 1 base; junction bases not matched to a gene: 9. Germline-derived CDR1 and CDR2 are SGHTA and FQGTGA. The CDR3 reads CASSHWGGSGTDTQYF. In nucleotides, the CDR3 is TGTGCCAGCAGCCACTGGGGGGGTAGCGGCACAGATACGCAGTATTTT.

V and J are TRBV10-3 and TRBJ2-7; no clear D. The length of the CDR3 is 12 residues. In germline, CDR1 is ENHRY, CDR2 SYGVKD. Trimming removed 5 bases at V and 6 bases at J, with 11 bases between. The CDR3 nucleotides read TGTGCCATCAGTACGGGTGCGTTCGAGCAGTACTTC. Its translation: CAISTGAFEQYF.

CDR3 in amino acids: CASSGILTSGSYEQYF. The CDR3 DNA reads as TGTGCCAGCAGTGGGATCTTGACTAGCGGTTCCTACGAGCAGTACTTC. This rearrangement joins TRBV6-1 to TRBJ2-7; 9 nucleotides align to TRBD2. There are 16 residues in the CDR3. The ends lost 4 bases at V and 1 base at J; junction bases unmatched: 8. Germline loops: CDR1 MNHNS, CDR2 SASEGT.

The chain employs TRBV2 and TRBJ2-5; 9 bases fit TRBD2. Germline-derived CDR1 and CDR2 are SNHLY and FYNNEI. V shed 5 bases and J 3 bases; nucleotides not matched to a gene: 7. The CDR3 consists of 15 residues. In nucleotides, the CDR3 is TGTGCCAGCAGTTCCATTAGCGGGGGAGAAGAGACCCAGTACTTC. It yields the protein CASSSISGGEETQYF. Using reference TRBV2 and TRBJ2-5 for the parts outside the CDR3, the full variable domain is EPEVTQTPSHQVTQMGQEVILRCVPISNHLYFYWYRQILGQKVEFLVSFYNNEISEKSEIFDDQFSVERPDGSNFTLKIRSTKLEDSAMYFCASSSISGGEETQYFGPGTRLLVL.

The chain uses TRBV4-1 and TRBJ2-3, with 7 bases fitting TRBD2. V gave up 1 base and J gave up 0 bases; unmatched junction bases: 19. Germline CDR1 and CDR2: MGHRA and YSYEKL. This CDR3 contains 21 residues. CDR3 sequence: CASSQAGFLGLLIPSTDTQYF. CDR3 in DNA: TGCGCCAGCAGCCAAGCGGGGTTTCTGGGACTATTGATTCCTAGCACAGATACGCAGTATTTT.